Presented here are 25 T cell receptor beta chains from one specimen sequenced in a study of OX40 agonist ivuxolimab in advanced cancers. The data were produced by immunoSEQ multiplex PCR, yet TCRdb's version contains in-frame clones alone and is incomplete. This sample has about 83,000 clones, with about 90% found just once. The input for sequencing was CD4+ or CD8+ T cells sorted from blood, taken in a trial of the OX40 agonist ivuxolimab. All receptors derive from an adult with an advanced solid tumor such as melanoma, head and neck, liver or kidney cancer.

The J gene is TRBJ1-4, the V gene TRBV28, with no clear D. There are 13 residues in the CDR3. CDR1 is MDHEN, CDR2 SYDVKM, per germline. The germline V and J ends were trimmed by 7 bases and 8 bases, with 14 bases remaining between them. CDR3 sequence reads: CASTWAVGEKLFF. The DNA of the CDR3 is TGTGCCAGCACTTGGGCAGTGGGCGAAAAACTGTTTTTT.

The gene calls are TRBV6-4 and TRBJ1-2; possibly TRBD1 for D (5 bases). This CDR3 region has 14 residues. Germline values: CDR1 MRHNA, CDR2 SNTAGT. V was pared by 6 bases and J by 13 bases, with 24 bases between. CDR3 nucleotide sequence: TGTGCCAGCAGACCAGCTCCTCGGCAGGGTGTTGTCACCTTC. Translating gives CASRPAPRQGVVTF.

This clone appeared a few times. The chain couples TRBV9 to TRBJ2-2; D is unresolved. The CDR3 length is 14 residues. Trimming shortened V by 0 bases and J by 1 base, and 4 bases separated the two germline ends. Per germline, CDR1 SGDLS and CDR2 YYNGEE. The CDR3, as DNA: TGTGCCAGCAGCGTAGTTGGGAACACCGGGGAGCTGTTTTTT. This translates into CASSVVGNTGELFF. Full variable domain (outside the CDR3, taken from reference TRBV9 and TRBJ2-2): DSGVTQTPKHLITATGQRVTLRCSPRSGDLSVYWYQQSLDQGLQFLIQYYNGEERAKGNILERFSAQQFPDLHSELNLSSLELGDSALYFCASSVVGNTGELFFGEGSRLTVL.

The chain uses TRBV28 and TRBJ1-3; 8 bases map to TRBD1. The CDR3 consists of 14 residues. J gave up 4 bases and V 8 bases, and 7 bases lay outside the gene matches. Per germline, CDR1 MDHEN and CDR2 SYDVKM. Here the CDR3 DNA reads TGTGCCAGCTTCGCCCAGGGGGCGGGAAACACCATATATTTT. Amino acids: CASFAQGAGNTIYF.

This clone was found once. This chain uses TRBV5-4 with TRBJ2-3, with TRBD2 identical over 11 bases. The CDR3 is made up of 16 amino acids. CDR1 SGHNT and CDR2 YYREEE come from the germline V gene (reference sequence). The J segment lost 0 bases and the V segment lost 6 bases, leaving 6 bases of the junction unmatched. CDR3 nucleotides: TGTGCCAGCAACAGACTAGCGGGACATAGCACAGATACGCAGTATTTT. Translation: CASNRLAGHSTDTQYF.

This sequence joins TRBV19 and TRBJ1-5; 7 bases fit TRBD1. Germline CDR1 LNHDA, CDR2 SQIVND (reference sequence). The CDR3 is 13 amino acids. Unmatched junction bases numbered 4, after V lost 8 bases and J lost 3 bases. CDR3 nucleotide sequence: TGTGCCAGTGGGGACAGCCTCAATCAGCCCCAGCATTTT. The encoded protein is CASGDSLNQPQHF.

This clone appeared a single time. The chain employs TRBV11-3 and TRBJ1-6; D gene unclear. Trimming cost V 0 bases and J 7 bases, with 4 bases left between them. Per germline, CDR1 SGHNT and CDR2 YENEEA. The CDR3 is made up of 13 amino acids. CDR3 bases: TGTGCCAGCAGCTTAGAAGTGAATTCACCCCTCCACTTT. This codes for CASSLEVNSPLHF.

This chain links TRBV9 with TRBJ2-3; TRBD2 matches at 8 bases. After removal of 2 bases from V and 4 bases from J, the junction contained 3 bases not matched to a gene. Germline CDR1 is SGDLS and CDR2 is YYNGEE. This CDR3 contains 14 residues. The CDR3 loop is CASSVSGSSDTQYF. The CDR3 DNA reads as TGTGCCAGCAGCGTCAGCGGGAGTTCAGATACGCAGTATTTT.

This clone has a single count. V is TRBV18 and J is TRBJ2-7, with TRBD1 as a possible D gene (5 bases). The CDR3 has 13 residues. V lost 3 bases and J 5 bases, leaving 11 bases between the germline ends. Germline V lookup: CDR1 KGHSH, CDR2 LQKENI. The CDR3 DNA follows: TGTGCCAGCTCACCGAATTTAGGGGACGAGCAGTACTTC. Translating gives CASSPNLGDEQYF.

This chain links TRBV11-2 with TRBJ2-7; 10 positions agree with TRBD2. CDR3 size: 16 residues. The germline CDR1 and CDR2 sequences are SGHAT and FQNNGV. The J segment lost 6 bases and the V segment lost 0 bases, leaving 8 bases of the junction unmatched. The CDR3 sequence: CASSLEGLAGVSEQYF. The CDR3 nucleotides read TGTGCCAGCAGCTTAGAAGGTCTAGCGGGAGTCAGCGAGCAGTACTTC.

The chain is built from TRBV30 and TRBJ1-1; D is possibly TRBD1 (5 bases). The ends were cut back, 5 bases at V and 1 base at J, with 14 bases in the middle. From germline, CDR1 is GTSNPN and CDR2 SVGIG (reference sequence). This CDR3 has 14 residues. CDR3 in amino acids: CAWGSGMGNTEAFF. The CDR3 DNA follows: TGTGCCTGGGGATCAGGGATGGGGAACACTGAAGCTTTCTTT.

This rearrangement joins TRBV7-2 to TRBJ1-2; D unclear. The CDR3 is 16 residues long. The V and J ends lost 1 base and 2 bases respectively, with 14 bases between them. Germline assignment: CDR1 SGHTA and CDR2 FQGNSA. Here the CDR3 DNA reads TGTGCCAGCAGCTTAGAGTCTCGGGGAATGAACTATGGCTACACCTTC. Residues: CASSLESRGMNYGYTF.

This chain uses TRBV27 with TRBJ1-2; D is possibly TRBD1 (5 bases). Trimming removed 3 bases from V and 4 bases from J, with 9 bases in between. CDR1 and CDR2 from the germline V gene are MNHEY and SMNVEV (reference sequence). The CDR3 runs 13 residues. CDR3 coding DNA: TGTGCCAGCAGTTTTAAGGGGACCTATGGCTACACCTTC. This encodes CASSFKGTYGYTF.

This chain joins TRBV6-5 and TRBJ2-2; D ambiguous. V was clipped by 5 bases and J by 7 bases, with 8 bases between them. The CDR3 totals 12 residues. Germline V gives CDR1 MNHEY, CDR2 SVGAGI. The CDR3 sequence is CASSGRDGELFF. CDR3 in DNA: TGTGCCAGCAGTGGTCGAGACGGGGAGCTGTTTTTT.

The chain carries TRBV6-1 and TRBJ1-2, with D tentatively TRBD1 (5 bases). The CDR3 totals 13 residues. Germline V gives CDR1 MNHNS, CDR2 SASEGT. Trimming shortened V by 6 bases and J by 6 bases, and 14 bases separated the two germline ends. The CDR3 protein is CASRPGGFHGYTF. In DNA, the CDR3 is TGTGCCAGCAGGCCGGGGGGGTTTCATGGCTACACCTTC.

The V gene is TRBV2, the J gene TRBJ1-1; no firm D call. V was clipped by 5 bases and J by 1 base, with 8 bases between them. This CDR3 contains 13 residues. In germline, CDR1 is SNHLY, CDR2 FYNNEI. CDR3 sequence: CASSNLPNTEAFF. The CDR3 DNA follows: TGTGCCAGCAGTAATCTTCCGAACACTGAAGCTTTCTTT.

This sequence joins TRBV4-2 and TRBJ2-1, with D possibly called TRBD1 or TRBD2 (5 bases each). CDR1 is LGHNA and CDR2 is YNFKEQ in the germline V gene. This CDR3 has 13 residues. V dropped 3 bases and J dropped 11 bases, with 14 bases sitting between them. CDR3: CASSQGPDWQQFF. For the CDR3, the DNA is TGTGCCAGCAGCCAGGGACCAGACTGGCAGCAGTTCTTC.

The CDR3 DNA sequence: TGCGCCAGCAGCCGAGGACAGGTCCTCGGGGACGAGCAGTACTTC. Its protein is CASSRGQVLGDEQYF. V and J are TRBV4-1 and TRBJ2-7, with 7 bases that match TRBD1. CDR1 MGHRA and CDR2 YSYEKL come from the germline V gene. J was trimmed by 5 bases and V by 4 bases; bases with no gene match: 11. This CDR3 has 15 amino acids.

J is TRBJ2-7 and V is TRBV4-3, with 8 bases that match TRBD1. CDR3 length equals 15 residues. With 0 bases clipped from V and 6 bases from J, the junction kept 7 bases outside the gene matches. The germline V gene has CDR1 LGHNA and CDR2 YSLEER. CDR3 sequence (DNA): TGCGCCAGCAGCCAAGATGGATGGACAGGGAGCGAGCAGTACTTC. Its translation: CASSQDGWTGSEQYF.

The gene calls are TRBV19 and TRBJ2-7; D gene uncertain. This CDR3 spans 14 amino acids. The ends were cut back, 5 bases at V and 2 bases at J, with 13 bases in the middle. Germline V lookup: CDR1 LNHDA, CDR2 SQIVND (reference sequence). CDR3 amino acids: CASSPRPGPYEQYF. The CDR3, as DNA: TGTGCCAGTAGTCCCAGACCGGGTCCCTACGAGCAGTACTTC.

The chain recombines TRBV4-2 with TRBJ2-7; the D is unclear. Germline lookup yields CDR1 LGHNA and CDR2 YNFKEQ. CDR3 length: 12 amino acids. V lost 4 bases, J lost 5 bases, and 9 bases lay in between. The CDR3 protein is CASSRSSHEQYF. CDR3 sequence (DNA): TGTGCCAGCAGCCGAAGCAGTCACGAGCAGTACTTC.

J is TRBJ2-7 and V is TRBV28; a possible D gene is TRBD1 (6 bases). In germline, CDR1 is MDHEN, CDR2 SYDVKM. V lost 6 bases, J lost 7 bases, and 13 bases lay in between. The CDR3 is 12 residues long. CDR3 coding DNA: TGTGCCAGCAGGATACAGGGACGGGAGCAGTACTTC. It yields the protein CASRIQGREQYF.

This chain uses TRBV19 with TRBJ1-5; 9 bases match TRBD1. This CDR3 spans 16 amino acids. J lost 5 bases, V lost 5 bases, and 10 bases had no gene match. Germline CDR1 LNHDA, CDR2 SQIVND (reference sequence). The CDR3, as DNA: TGTGCCAGTAGTCGACTCCCGGGACAGGGAGATCAGCCCCAGCATTTT. Translated, it gives CASSRLPGQGDQPQHF.

The chain recombines TRBV5-1 with TRBJ2-7; tentative D call: TRBD1 (6 bases). V lost 2 bases and J 2 bases, leaving 11 bases between the germline ends. Germline V CDR1 and CDR2: SGHRS, YFSETQ. The CDR3 is 14 amino acids. CDR3 amino acids: CASSFSTGPYEQYF. The CDR3 DNA sequence: TGCGCCAGCAGCTTTTCGACAGGCCCCTACGAGCAGTACTTC.

The chain is built from TRBV5-6 and TRBJ1-2; possibly TRBD1 for D (5 bases). Between the trimmed V and J ends, which lost 0 bases and 7 bases, there was a span of 16 bases. The CDR3 loop spans 15 amino acids. The germline V gene has CDR1 SGHDT and CDR2 YYEEEE. The CDR3 is CASSLAASLQGGYTF. CDR3 nucleotides: TGTGCCAGCAGCTTGGCCGCGTCCCTGCAGGGTGGCTACACCTTC.